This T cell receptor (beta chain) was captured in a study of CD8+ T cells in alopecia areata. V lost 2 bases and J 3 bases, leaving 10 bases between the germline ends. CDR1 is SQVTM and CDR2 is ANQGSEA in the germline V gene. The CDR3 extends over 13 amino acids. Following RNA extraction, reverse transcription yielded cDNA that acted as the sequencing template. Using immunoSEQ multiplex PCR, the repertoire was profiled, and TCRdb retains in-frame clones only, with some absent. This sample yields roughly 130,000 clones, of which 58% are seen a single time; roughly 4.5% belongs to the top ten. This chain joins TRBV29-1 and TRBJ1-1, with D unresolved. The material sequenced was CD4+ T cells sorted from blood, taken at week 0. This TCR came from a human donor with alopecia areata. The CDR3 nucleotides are TGCAGCGTTGAATATCGCCCCGACACTGAAGCTTTCTTT. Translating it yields CSVEYRPDTEAFF.